The sequence of this T cell receptor (beta chain) was determined in a study of HIV-infected patients and healthy controls (dated by TCRdb to the mid-2010s). This clonotype was picked up a small number of times. Its antigen target is currently unknown. Base qualities are not at hand, and no much larger clone is one base apart. Library prep was done by 5' RACE. The run used an Illumina MiSeq. The raw public data were reprocessed by TCRdb itself: fastp quality trimming at Q25, MiXCR clonotype calling, in-frame beta chains only. CDR3 protein duplicates are merged, each entry listing the most common genes and DNA. The sample includes around 62,000 distinct CDR3 sequences, with roughly 21% observed a single time. The ten largest clones take up more than 1.4% of the sample. The TCR comes from a human donor in good health. Specimen: CD4+ T cells from blood.

The bases read TGCGCCAGCAGCCAAGATTATCTAGGGACAGGGCGATATAGCAATCAGCCCCAGCATTTT. Its coded protein is CASSQDYLGTGRYSNQPQHF. The chain joins TRBV4-3 to TRBJ1-5, with 9 junctional bases fitting TRBD1. The germline V end is reduced by 0 bases and the J end by 0 bases; junction bases left unmatched: 12. The germline V gene sets CDR1 to LGHNA and CDR2 to YSLEER. Spanning cysteine to phenylalanine, the CDR3 consists of 20 amino acids. Only the CDR3 region is kept as DNA, spanning 60 bases read in frame from base 1.